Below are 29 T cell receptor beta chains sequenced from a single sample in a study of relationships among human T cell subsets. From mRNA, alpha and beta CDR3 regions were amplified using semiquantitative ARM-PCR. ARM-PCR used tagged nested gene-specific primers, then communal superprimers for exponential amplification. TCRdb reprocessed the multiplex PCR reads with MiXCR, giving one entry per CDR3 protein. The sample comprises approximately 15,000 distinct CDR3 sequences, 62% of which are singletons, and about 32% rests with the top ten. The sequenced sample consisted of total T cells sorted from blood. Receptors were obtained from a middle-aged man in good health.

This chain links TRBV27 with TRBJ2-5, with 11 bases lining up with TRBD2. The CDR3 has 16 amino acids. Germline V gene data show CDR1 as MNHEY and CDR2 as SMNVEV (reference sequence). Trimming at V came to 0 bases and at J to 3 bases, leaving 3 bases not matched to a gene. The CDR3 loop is CASSLSSSGGEETQYF. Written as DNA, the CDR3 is TGTGCCAGCAGTTTATCGAGTAGCGGGGGGGAAGAGACCCAGTACTTC.

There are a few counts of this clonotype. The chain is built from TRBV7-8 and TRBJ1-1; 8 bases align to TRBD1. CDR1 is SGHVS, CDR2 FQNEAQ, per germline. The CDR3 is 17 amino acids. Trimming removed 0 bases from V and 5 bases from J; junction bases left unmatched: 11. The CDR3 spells CASSLAGTGIKGTEAFF. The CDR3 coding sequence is TGTGCCAGCAGCTTAGCCGGGACAGGAATAAAGGGGACTGAAGCTTTCTTT.

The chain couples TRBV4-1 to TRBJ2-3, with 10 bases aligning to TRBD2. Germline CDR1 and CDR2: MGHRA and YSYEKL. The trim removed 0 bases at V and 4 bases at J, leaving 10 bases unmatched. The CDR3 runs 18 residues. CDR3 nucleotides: TGCGCCAGCAGCCAAGATTCGGGAGCGGGGGGGTTCCCAGATACGCAGTATTTT. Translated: CASSQDSGAGGFPDTQYF.

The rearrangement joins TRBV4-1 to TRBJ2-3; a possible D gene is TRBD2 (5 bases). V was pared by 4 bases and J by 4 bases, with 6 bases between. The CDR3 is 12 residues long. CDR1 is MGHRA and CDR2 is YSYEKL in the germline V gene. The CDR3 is CASSLGADTQYF. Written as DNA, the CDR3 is TGCGCCAGCAGCCTCGGGGCAGATACGCAGTATTTT.

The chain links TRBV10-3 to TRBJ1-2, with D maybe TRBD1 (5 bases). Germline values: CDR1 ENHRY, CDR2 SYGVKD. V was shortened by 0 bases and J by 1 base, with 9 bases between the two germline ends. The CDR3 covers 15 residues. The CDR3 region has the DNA TGTGCCATCAGTGAGTCCGACCAGGGTAACTATGGCTACACCTTC. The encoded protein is CAISESDQGNYGYTF.

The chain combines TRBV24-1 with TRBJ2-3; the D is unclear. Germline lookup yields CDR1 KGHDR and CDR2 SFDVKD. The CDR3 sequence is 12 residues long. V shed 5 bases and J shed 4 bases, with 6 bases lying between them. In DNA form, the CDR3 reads TGTGCCACCAGTGGCAGTTCAGATACGCAGTATTTT. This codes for CATSGSSDTQYF.

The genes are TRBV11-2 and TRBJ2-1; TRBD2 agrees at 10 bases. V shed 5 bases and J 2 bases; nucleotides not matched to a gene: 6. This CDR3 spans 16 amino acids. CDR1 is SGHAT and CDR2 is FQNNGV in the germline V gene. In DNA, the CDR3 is TGTGCCAGCAGCCCCGGCGGGACTAGCGCCTACAATGAGCAGTTCTTC. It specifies CASSPGGTSAYNEQFF.

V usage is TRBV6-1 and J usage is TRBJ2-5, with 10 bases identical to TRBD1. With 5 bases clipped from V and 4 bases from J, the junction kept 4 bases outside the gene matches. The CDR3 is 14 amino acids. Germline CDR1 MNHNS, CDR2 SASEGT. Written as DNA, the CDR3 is TGTGCCAGCAGTATCCGGGACAGGGGAGAGACCCAGTACTTC. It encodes CASSIRDRGETQYF.

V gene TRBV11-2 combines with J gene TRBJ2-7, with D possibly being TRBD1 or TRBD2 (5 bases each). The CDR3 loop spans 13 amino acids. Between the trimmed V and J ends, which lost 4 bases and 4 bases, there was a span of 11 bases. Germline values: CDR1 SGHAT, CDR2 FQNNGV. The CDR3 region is CASSSGTSYEQYF. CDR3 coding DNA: TGTGCCAGCAGCTCCGGGACCTCTTACGAGCAGTACTTC.

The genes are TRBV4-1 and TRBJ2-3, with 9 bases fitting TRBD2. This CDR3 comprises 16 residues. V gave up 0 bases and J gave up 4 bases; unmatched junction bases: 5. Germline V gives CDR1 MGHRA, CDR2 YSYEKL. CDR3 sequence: CASSQDWGLAADTQYF. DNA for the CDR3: TGCGCCAGCAGCCAAGATTGGGGACTAGCAGCAGATACGCAGTATTTT.

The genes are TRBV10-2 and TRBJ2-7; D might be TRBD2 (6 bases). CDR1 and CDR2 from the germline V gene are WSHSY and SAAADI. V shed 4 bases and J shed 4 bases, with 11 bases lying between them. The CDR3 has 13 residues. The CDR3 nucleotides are TGCGCCAGCAGTGCAACGGGAGATTACGAGCAGTACTTC. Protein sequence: CASSATGDYEQYF.

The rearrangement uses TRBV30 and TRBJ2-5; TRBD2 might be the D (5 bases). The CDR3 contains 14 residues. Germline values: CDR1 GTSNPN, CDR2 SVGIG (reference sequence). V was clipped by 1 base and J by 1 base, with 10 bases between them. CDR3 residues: CAWSAEGLQETQYF. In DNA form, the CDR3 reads TGTGCCTGGAGTGCAGAGGGCCTCCAAGAGACCCAGTACTTC.

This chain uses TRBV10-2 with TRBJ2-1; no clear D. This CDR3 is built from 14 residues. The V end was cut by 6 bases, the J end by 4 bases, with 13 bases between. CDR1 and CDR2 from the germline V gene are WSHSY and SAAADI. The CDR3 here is CASREETGYNEQFF. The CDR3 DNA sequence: TGCGCCAGCAGAGAGGAGACGGGTTACAATGAGCAGTTCTTC.

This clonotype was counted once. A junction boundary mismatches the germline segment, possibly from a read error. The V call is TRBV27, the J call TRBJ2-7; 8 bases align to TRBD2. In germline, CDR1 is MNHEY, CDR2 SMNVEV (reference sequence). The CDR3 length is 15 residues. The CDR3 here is CAGSNGLAGVSEQYF. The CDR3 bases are TGTGCCGGCAGTAATGGACTAGCTGGGGTTTCGGAGCAGTACTTC.

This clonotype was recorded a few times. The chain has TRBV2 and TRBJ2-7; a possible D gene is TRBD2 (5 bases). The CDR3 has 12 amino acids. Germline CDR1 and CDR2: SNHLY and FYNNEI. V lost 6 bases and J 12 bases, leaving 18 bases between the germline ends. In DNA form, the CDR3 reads TGTGCCAGCAGGTATCTAGCTGGGAAGCCGTACTTC. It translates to CASRYLAGKPYF.

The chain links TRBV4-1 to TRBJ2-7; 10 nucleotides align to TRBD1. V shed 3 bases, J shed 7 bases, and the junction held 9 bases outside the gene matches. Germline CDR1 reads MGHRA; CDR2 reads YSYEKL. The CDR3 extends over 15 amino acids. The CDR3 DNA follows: TGCGCCAGCAGCCAGGGGACAGGGGCTTTTGGGGAGCAGTACTTC. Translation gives CASSQGTGAFGEQYF.

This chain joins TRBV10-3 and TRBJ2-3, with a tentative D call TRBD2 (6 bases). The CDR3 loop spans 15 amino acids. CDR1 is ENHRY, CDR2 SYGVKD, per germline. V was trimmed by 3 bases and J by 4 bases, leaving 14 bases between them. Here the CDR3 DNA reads TGTGCCATCAGTGACCTTAGCGGAAGGGCAGATACGCAGTATTTT. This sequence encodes CAISDLSGRADTQYF.

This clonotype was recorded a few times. The CDR3 protein is CASSGWAGGNQPQHF. In DNA form, the CDR3 reads TGTGCCAGCAGTGGTTGGGCAGGGGGCAATCAGCCCCAGCATTTT. The genes are TRBV6-1 and TRBJ1-5; D possibly corresponds to TRBD1 (6 bases). Germline V gene data show CDR1 as MNHNS and CDR2 as SASEGT. V was clipped by 4 bases and J by 2 bases, with 12 bases between them. This CDR3 has 15 amino acids.

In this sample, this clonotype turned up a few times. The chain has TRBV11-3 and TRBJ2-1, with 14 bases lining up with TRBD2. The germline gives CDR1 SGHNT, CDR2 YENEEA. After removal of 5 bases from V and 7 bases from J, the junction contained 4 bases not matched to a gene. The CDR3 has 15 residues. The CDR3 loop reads CASSGTSGGPNEQFF. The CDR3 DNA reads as TGTGCCAGCAGCGGGACTAGCGGGGGTCCGAATGAGCAGTTCTTC.

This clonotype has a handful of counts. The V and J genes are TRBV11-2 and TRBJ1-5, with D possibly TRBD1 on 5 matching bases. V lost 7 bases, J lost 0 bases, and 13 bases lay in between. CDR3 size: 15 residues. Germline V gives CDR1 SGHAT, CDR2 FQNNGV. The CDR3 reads CASTEDNLSNQPQHF. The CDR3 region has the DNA TGTGCCAGCACCGAGGACAACCTTAGCAATCAGCCCCAGCATTTT.

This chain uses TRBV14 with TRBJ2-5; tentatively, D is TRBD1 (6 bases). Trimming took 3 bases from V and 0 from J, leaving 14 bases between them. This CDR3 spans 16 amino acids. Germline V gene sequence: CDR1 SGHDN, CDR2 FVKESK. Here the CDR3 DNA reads TGTGCCAGCAGCCAGGAACGAGGACAGAACCAAGAGACCCAGTACTTC. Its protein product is CASSQERGQNQETQYF. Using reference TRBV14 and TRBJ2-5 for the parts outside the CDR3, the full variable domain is EAGVTQFPSHSVIEKGQTVTLRCDPISGHDNLYWYRRVMGKEIKFLLHFVKESKQDESGMPNNRFLAERTGGTYSTLKVQPAELEDSGVYFCASSQERGQNQETQYFGPGTRLLVL.

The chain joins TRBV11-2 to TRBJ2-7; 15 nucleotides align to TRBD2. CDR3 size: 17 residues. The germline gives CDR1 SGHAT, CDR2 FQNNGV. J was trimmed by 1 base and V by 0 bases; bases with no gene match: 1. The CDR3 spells CASSLDGLAGGSYEQYF. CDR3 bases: TGTGCCAGCAGCTTAGACGGACTAGCGGGAGGGTCCTACGAGCAGTACTTC.

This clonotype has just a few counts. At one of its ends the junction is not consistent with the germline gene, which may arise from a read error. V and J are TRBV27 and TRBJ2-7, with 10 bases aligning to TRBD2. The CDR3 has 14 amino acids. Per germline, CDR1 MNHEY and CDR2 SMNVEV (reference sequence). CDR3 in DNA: TGTGCCAGCAGTTTAGCAGCGGGAGGGCCAGACGCTCTCTTC. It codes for CASSLAAGGPDALF.

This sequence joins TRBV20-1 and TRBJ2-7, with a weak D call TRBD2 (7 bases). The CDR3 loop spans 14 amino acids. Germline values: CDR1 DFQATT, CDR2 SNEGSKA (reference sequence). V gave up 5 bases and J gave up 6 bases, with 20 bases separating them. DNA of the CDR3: TGCAGTGCTGGCCCGGCCAGGGGAGGGGCCGAGCAGTACTTC. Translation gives CSAGPARGGAEQYF.

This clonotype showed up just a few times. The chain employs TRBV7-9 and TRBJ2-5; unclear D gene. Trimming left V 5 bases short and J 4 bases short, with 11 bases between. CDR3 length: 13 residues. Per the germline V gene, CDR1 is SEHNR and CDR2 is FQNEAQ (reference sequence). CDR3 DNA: TGTGCCAGCAGCCCCGGATCGGGAGAGACCCAGTACTTC. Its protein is CASSPGSGETQYF.

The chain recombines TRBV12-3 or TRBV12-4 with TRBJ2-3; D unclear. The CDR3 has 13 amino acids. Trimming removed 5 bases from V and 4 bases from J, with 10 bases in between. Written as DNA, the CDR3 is TGTGCCAGCAGTGACGGATGGGCAGATACGCAGTATTTT. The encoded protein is CASSDGWADTQYF.

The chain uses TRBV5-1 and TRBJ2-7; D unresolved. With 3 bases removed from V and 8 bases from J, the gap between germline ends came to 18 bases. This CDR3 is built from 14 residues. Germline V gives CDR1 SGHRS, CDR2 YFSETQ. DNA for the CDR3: TGCGCCAGCAGCTCCTCGCCGGGTCTCATCAAGCAGTACTTC. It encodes CASSSSPGLIKQYF.

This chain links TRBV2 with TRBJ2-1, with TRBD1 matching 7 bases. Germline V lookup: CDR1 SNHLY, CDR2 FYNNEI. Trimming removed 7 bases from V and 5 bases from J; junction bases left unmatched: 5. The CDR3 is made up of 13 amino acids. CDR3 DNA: TGTGCCAGCACGGGACAGCTCAACAATGAGCAGTTCTTC. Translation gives CASTGQLNNEQFF.

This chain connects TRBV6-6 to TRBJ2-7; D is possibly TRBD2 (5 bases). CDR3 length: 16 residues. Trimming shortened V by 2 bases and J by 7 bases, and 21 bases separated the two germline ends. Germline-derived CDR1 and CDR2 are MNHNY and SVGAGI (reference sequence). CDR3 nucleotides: TGTGCCAGCAGTTACACGTCACCCTGGAGGTTGGAGGAGCAGTACTTC. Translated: CASSYTSPWRLEEQYF.